A single T cell receptor beta chain is shown here with its context. Clinicians diagnosed patients from clinical symptoms, serum thyroxine and TRAb, thyroid ultrasound and orbital computed tomography. The investigators amplified TCR beta CDR3 regions from RNA transcripts. First-round RT-PCR targeting the TCR CDR3 was performed with the HTBI primer set. TCRdb recomputed calls from the multiplex PCR reads with MiXCR, one row per CDR3 protein. The sample records some 400,000 distinct CDR3 sequences, about 15% being singletons. Germline CDR1 SQVTM, CDR2 ANQGSEA. This CDR3 is 15 amino acids long. Losses at the gene ends were 2 bases for V and 6 bases for J; bases not matched to a gene: 8. This entry is derived from a study of T cells in Graves' hyperthyroidism and ophthalmopathy.

The gene calls are TRBV29-1 and TRBJ2-1; 9 bases agree with TRBD1. The sequenced sample was blood. The receptor comes from a woman aged 55-69 years with Graves' hyperthyroidism. The CDR3 is CSVERGTGPGNEQFF. The DNA of the CDR3 is TGCAGCGTTGAAAGAGGGACAGGGCCCGGCAATGAGCAGTTCTTC.